The clone carrying this T cell receptor (beta chain) has more than one count but fewer than ten. Antigen: not known. The patients had HPV-negative, locally advanced oral cavity squamous cell carcinoma. PBMCs were not maintained or expanded in culture before analysis. The repertoire was sequenced with immunoSEQ multiplex PCR; TCRdb's copy has only in-frame clones and lacks some. The table has roughly 14,000 clones, 66% seen once; the top ten hold 2% to 2.5%. This sample stems from a study of neoadjuvant anti-PD-1 for oral cavity cancer. V was clipped by 7 bases and J by 0 bases; unmatched bases: 12. The CDR3 consists of 17 residues. Germline V lookup: CDR1 MNHEY, CDR2 SMNVEV (reference sequence). Findings of the study overall: Post-nivolumab, blood T cell clonality was significantly elevated in non-responders.

This clonotype was sampled from a person between 40 and 85 years old with oral cavity squamous cell carcinoma. The sequencing here drew on PBMCs, taken before nivolumab (anti-PD-1) treatment. V is TRBV27 and J is TRBJ2-3, with 8 bases fitting TRBD1. The CDR3 loop reads CASTARGTGFSTDTQYF. The CDR3 bases are TGTGCCAGCACCGCCCGGGGGACAGGCTTTAGCACAGATACGCAGTATTTT.